Included here is one T cell receptor (beta chain) sequence, with context. The data were obtained in a study of blood T cell repertoires in COVID-19. Study at large: There were acute and convalescent COVID-19 samples, and they came from the United States, Italy and Spain. PBMCs, B-cell-depleted T cells, or T cells provided the cDNA or gDNA that made up the material.

Original handling: Amplified reference gene primers provided the basis for estimating nucleated cell counts. This table comes from immunoSEQ multiplex PCR, and its TCRdb copy is limited to in-frame clones, with some not included. V and J calls and clone size are as listed in that table; D and trimming were resolved from the DNA. Seen here are about 100,000 clones, 79% observed once, and the top ten hold 18%. Germline V lookup: CDR1 SGHTA, CDR2 FQGNSA. The CDR3 has 15 amino acids. Trimming removed 11 bases from V and 2 bases from J; junction bases left unmatched: 13. The J gene is TRBJ2-5, the V gene TRBV7-2; 8 nucleotides align to TRBD2. The clonotype originates from a woman of 80 years or more with active or convalescent COVID-19. Sequencing was done on a sample of peripheral blood. CDR3 DNA: TGTGCCGGAAGGGGCGTAGCGGGATCTCAAGAGACCCAGTACTTC. Its translation: CAGRGVAGSQETQYF. The full variable domain, completed using reference TRBV7-2 and TRBJ2-5, is GAGVSQSPSNKVTEKGKDVELRCDPISGHTALYWYRQSLGQGLEFLIYFQGNSAPDKSGLPSDRFSAERTGGSVSTLTIQRTQQEDSAVYLCAGRGVAGSQETQYFGPGTRLLVL.